A single T cell receptor beta chain is shown here with its context. PCR used 60 Vbeta primers and 13 Jbeta primers. Produced via immunoSEQ multiplex PCR; TCRdb's table is partial and in-frame only. The sample gives roughly 120,000 clones, about 73% of which show up once; approximately 2.1% is in the top ten. This sample is drawn from a study of cytomegalovirus exposure and HLA in healthy donors. The CDR3 runs 13 residues. With V trimmed by 6 bases and J by 7 bases, 5 bases remained unmatched. CDR1 is SEHNR and CDR2 is FQNEAQ in the germline V gene (reference sequence). This TCR was sampled from a woman aged 40 to 50 in good health and CMV-seropositive. The chain uses TRBV7-9 and TRBJ1-5; 8 nucleotides match TRBD1. The material sequenced was PBMCs. CDR3 sequence reads: CASRPDREQPQHF. The CDR3 region has the DNA TGTGCCAGCAGGCCGGACAGGGAACAGCCCCAGCATTTT.